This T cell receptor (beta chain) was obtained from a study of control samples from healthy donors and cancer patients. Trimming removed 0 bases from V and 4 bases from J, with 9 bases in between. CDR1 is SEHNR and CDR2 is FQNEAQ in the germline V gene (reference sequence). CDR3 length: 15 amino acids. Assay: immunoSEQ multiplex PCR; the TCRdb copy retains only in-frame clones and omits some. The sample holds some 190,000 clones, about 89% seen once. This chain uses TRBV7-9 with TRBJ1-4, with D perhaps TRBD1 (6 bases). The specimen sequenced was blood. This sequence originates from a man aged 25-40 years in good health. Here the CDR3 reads CASSLAGGFNEKLFF. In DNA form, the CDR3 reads TGTGCCAGCAGCTTAGCAGGGGGGTTTAATGAAAAACTGTTTTTT.